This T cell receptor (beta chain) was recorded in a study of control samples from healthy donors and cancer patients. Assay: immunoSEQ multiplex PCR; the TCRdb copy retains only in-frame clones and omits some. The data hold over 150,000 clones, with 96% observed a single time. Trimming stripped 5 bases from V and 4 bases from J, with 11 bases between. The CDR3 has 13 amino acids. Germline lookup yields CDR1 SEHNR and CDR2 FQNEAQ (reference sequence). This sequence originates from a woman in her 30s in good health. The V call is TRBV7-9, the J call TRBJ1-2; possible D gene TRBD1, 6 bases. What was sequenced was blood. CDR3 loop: CASSPDSIYGYTF. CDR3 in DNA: TGTGCCAGCAGCCCGGACAGCATCTATGGCTACACCTTC.